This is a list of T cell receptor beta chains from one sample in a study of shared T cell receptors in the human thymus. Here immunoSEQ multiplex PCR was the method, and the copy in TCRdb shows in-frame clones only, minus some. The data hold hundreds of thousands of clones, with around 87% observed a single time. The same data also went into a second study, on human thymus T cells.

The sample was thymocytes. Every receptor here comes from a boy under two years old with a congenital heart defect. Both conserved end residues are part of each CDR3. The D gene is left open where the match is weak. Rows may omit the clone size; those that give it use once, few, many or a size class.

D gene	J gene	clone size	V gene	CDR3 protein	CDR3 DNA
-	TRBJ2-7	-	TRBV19	CASASEHEQYF	TGTGCCAGTGCAAGTGAGCACGAGCAGTACTTC
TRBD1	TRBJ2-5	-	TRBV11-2	CASSLELGQGAGETQYF	TGTGCCAGCAGCTTAGAGCTTGGACAGGGGGCGGGAGAGACCCAGTACTTC
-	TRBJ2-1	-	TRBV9	CASSPTAVSPYNEQFF	TGTGCCAGCAGCCCAACGGCGGTATCACCCTACAATGAGCAGTTCTTC
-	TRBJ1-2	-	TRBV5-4	CASTRRGHYYGYTF	TGTGCCAGCACCAGAAGGGGACATTACTATGGCTACACCTTC
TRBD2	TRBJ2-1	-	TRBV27	CASSPTSGMNNEQFF	TGTGCCAGCAGTCCGACTAGCGGGATGAACAATGAGCAGTTCTTC
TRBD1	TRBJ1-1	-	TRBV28	CASSLPQGGTEAFF	TGTGCCAGCAGTTTGCCACAGGGGGGGACTGAAGCTTTCTTT
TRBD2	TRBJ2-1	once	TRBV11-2	CASSLGSGSSSYNEQFF	TGTGCCAGCAGCTTAGGAAGCGGGAGTAGTTCCTACAATGAGCAGTTCTTC
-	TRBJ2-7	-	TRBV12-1	CASSFALLLSGRPVYEQYF	TGTGCCAGCAGCTTTGCCCTTCTCCTTAGCGGGAGGCCAGTCTACGAGCAGTACTTC
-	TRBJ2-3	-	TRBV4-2	CASSQEFFRDTDTQYF	TGTGCCAGCAGCCAAGAATTCTTCAGGGACACAGATACGCAGTATTTT
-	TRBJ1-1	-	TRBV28	CATLWGVTEAFF	TGTGCCACCCTTTGGGGGGTCACTGAAGCTTTCTTT
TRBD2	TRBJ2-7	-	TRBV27	CASSQGTSGRNHEQYF	TGTGCCAGCAGCCAAGGGACTAGCGGGAGGAACCACGAGCAGTACTTC
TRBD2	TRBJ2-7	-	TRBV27	CASSLWGLAGGLPTYEQYF	TGTGCCAGCAGTTTATGGGGACTAGCGGGAGGACTCCCCACCTACGAGCAGTACTTC
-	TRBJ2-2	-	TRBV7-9	CASSLGGFSDTGELFF	TGTGCCAGCAGCTTAGGAGGGTTTTCGGACACCGGGGAGCTGTTTTTT
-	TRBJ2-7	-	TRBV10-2	CASSEGGGYEQYF	TGCGCCAGCAGTGAGGGGGGAGGCTACGAGCAGTACTTC
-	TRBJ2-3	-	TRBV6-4	CASSDSSGTQYF	TGTGCCAGCAGTGACTCTTCCGGTACGCAGTATTTT
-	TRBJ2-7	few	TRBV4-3	CASTPRYYEQYF	TGCGCCAGCACCCCCCGGTACTACGAGCAGTACTTC
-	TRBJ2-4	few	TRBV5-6	CASSLSGRLAKNIQYF	TGTGCCAGCAGCTTGTCGGGGAGGCTAGCCAAAAACATTCAGTACTTC
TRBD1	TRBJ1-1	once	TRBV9	CASAPDRGEAFF	TGTGCCAGCGCCCCGGACAGGGGTGAAGCTTTCTTT
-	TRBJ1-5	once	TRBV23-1	CASSHHREGQPQHF	TGCGCCAGCAGTCACCACAGGGAGGGTCAGCCCCAGCATTTT
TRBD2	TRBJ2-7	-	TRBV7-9	CASSLVRAGGSSHEQYF	TGTGCCAGCAGCTTAGTCCGAGCGGGAGGTTCCTCCCACGAGCAGTACTTC
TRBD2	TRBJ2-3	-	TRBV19	CASSIGTSQAQYF	TGTGCCAGTAGTATTGGGACTAGTCAAGCGCAGTATTTT
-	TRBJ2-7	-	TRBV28	CASSPWTRRYEQYF	TGTGCCAGCAGCCCATGGACACGCCGCTACGAGCAGTACTTC
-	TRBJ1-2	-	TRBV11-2	CASSFKSYRDYGYTF	TGTGCCAGCAGCTTTAAGTCATACAGGGACTATGGCTACACCTTC
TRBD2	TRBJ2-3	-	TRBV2	CASSVAPSGRNTDTQYF	TGTGCCAGCAGTGTGGCCCCTAGCGGGAGAAACACAGATACGCAGTATTTT
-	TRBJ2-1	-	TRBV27	CASSLRPGATNNEQFF	TGTGCCAGCAGTTTAAGGCCGGGAGCCACTAACAATGAGCAGTTCTTC
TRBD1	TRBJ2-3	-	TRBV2	CASRQGFGTDTQYF	TGTGCCAGCCGACAGGGGTTCGGCACAGATACGCAGTATTTT
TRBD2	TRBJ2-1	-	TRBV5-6	CASSLAGGSIPHEQFF	TGTGCCAGCAGCTTGGCTGGCGGGAGTATCCCTCATGAGCAGTTCTTC
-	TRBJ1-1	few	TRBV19	CASSGGKSVNTEAFF	TGTGCCAGTAGTGGCGGGAAGAGTGTGAACACTGAAGCTTTCTTT
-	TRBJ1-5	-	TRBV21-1	CASSKFGTDRGDQPQHF	TGTGCCAGCAGCAAATTTGGTACCGACAGGGGAGATCAGCCCCAGCATTTT
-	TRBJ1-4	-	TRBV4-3	CASSQAGDWGANEKLFF	TGCGCCAGCAGCCAAGCGGGAGACTGGGGGGCTAATGAAAAACTGTTTTTT
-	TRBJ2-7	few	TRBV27	CASSPLPGPTYEQYF	TGTGCCAGCAGTCCCCTCCCAGGGCCCACCTACGAGCAGTACTTC
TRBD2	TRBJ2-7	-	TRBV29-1	CSVEDPPSGPSEQYF	TGCAGCGTTGAAGATCCACCTAGCGGACCGTCCGAGCAGTACTTC
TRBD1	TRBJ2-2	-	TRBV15	CATSTIPGQGRTGGELFF	TGTGCCACCAGCACCATTCCGGGACAGGGGAGGACTGGCGGGGAGCTGTTTTTT
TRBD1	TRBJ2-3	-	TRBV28	CASSFSWTGRVDTQYF	TGTGCCAGCAGTTTTTCATGGACAGGGAGAGTAGATACGCAGTATTTT
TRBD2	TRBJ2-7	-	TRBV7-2	CASSLRREGLCEQYF	TGTGCCAGCAGCTTAAGGCGGGAGGGCCTTTGCGAGCAGTACTTC
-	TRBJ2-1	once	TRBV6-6	CASSYLSGIPYNEQFF	TGTGCCAGCAGTTACCTTTCCGGGATCCCCTACAATGAGCAGTTCTTC
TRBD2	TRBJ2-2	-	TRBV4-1	CASSPGTSGRRVTGELFF	TGCGCCAGCAGCCCCGGGACTAGCGGGAGGCGGGTCACCGGGGAGCTGTTTTTT
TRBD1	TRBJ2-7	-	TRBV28	CASWDRGYSEQYF	TGTGCCAGTTGGGACAGGGGATACTCCGAGCAGTACTTC
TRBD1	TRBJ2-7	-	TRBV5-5	CASSLAPQAVGGPYEQYF	TGTGCCAGCAGCTTGGCCCCCCAAGCGGTAGGGGGCCCCTACGAGCAGTACTTC
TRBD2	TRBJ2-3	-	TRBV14	CASSQASGPYDTQYF	TGTGCCAGCAGCCAGGCTAGCGGGCCCTACGATACGCAGTATTTT
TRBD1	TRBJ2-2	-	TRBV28	CAIRDRYTGELFF	TGTGCCATCCGGGACAGGTACACCGGGGAGCTGTTTTTT
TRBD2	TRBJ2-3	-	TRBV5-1	CASSLASGWTTDTQYF	TGCGCCAGCAGCTTGGCTAGCGGGTGGACGACAGATACGCAGTATTTT
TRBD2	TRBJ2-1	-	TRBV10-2	CASSESRTSGRYHNEQFF	TGCGCCAGCAGTGAGTCGAGGACTAGCGGGAGGTACCACAATGAGCAGTTCTTC
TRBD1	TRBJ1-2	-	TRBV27	CASSPGQGPAYCGYTF	TGTGCCAGCAGCCCGGGACAGGGGCCCGCTTATTGCGGCTACACCTTC
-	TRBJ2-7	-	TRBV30	CAFGLSSYEQYF	TGTGCCTTTGGACTGAGCTCCTACGAGCAGTACTTC
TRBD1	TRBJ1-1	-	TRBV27	CASSLTGDRRYTEAFF	TGTGCCAGCAGTTTAACCGGGGACAGGCGATACACTGAAGCTTTCTTT
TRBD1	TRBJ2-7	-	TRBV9	CASSFTPGTGTYEQYF	TGTGCCAGCAGCTTCACCCCCGGGACAGGAACCTACGAGCAGTACTTC
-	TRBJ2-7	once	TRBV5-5	CASTGGRPPGRYSYEQYF	TGTGCCAGCACCGGTGGGAGACCTCCAGGGAGGTACTCCTACGAGCAGTACTTC
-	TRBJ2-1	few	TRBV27	CASSLSEASYNEQFF	TGTGCCAGCAGCCTCAGCGAGGCATCCTACAATGAGCAGTTCTTC
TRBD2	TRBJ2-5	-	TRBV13	CASSLHLAGGREETQYF	TGTGCCAGCAGCTTACACCTAGCGGGTGGGAGGGAAGAGACCCAGTACTTC
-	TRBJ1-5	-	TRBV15	CATSREMIGNQPQHF	TGTGCCACCAGCAGAGAAATGATAGGCAATCAGCCCCAGCATTTT
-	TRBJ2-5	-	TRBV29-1	CSVLKGGIHANQETQYF	TGCAGCGTCCTAAAGGGAGGTATACACGCGAACCAAGAGACCCAGTACTTC
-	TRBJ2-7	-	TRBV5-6	CASSCRGPYEQYF	TGTGCCAGCAGCTGCAGGGGACCCTACGAGCAGTACTTC
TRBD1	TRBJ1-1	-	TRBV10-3	CAIRNPRGPTEAFF	TGTGCCATCAGGAACCCCAGGGGGCCCACTGAAGCTTTCTTT
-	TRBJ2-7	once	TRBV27	CASSLGQGSPYEQYF	TGTGCCAGCAGTTTGGGTCAGGGGTCCCCCTACGAGCAGTACTTC
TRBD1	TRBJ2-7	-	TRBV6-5	CASSYSLDRAVYEQYF	TGTGCCAGCAGTTACTCGCTGGACAGGGCTGTCTACGAGCAGTACTTC
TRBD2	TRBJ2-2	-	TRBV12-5	CASGPGRGSRTGELFF	TGTGCTAGTGGCCCCGGGCGCGGGAGTCGGACCGGGGAGCTGTTTTTT